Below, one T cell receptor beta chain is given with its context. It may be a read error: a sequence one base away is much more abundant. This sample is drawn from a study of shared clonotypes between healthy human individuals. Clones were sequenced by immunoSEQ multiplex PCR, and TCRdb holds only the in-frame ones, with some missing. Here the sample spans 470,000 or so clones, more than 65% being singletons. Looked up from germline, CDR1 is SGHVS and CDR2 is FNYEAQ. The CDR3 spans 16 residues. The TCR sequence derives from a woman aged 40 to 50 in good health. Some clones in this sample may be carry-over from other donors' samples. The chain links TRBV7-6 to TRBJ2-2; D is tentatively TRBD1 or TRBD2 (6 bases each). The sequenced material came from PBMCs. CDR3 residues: CASSLVGGGVAGELLF. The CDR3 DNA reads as TGTGCCAGCAGCTTAGTGGGGGGCGGCGTCGCCGGGGAGCTGCTTTTT.